This record covers a single T cell receptor beta chain. Its matching antigen is unknown. Per germline, CDR1 LNHNV and CDR2 YYDKDF (reference sequence). The CDR3 is 14 residues long. V was cut by 3 bases and J by 8 bases, with 14 bases left in between. Those patients picked for sequencing had displayed CD8+CD57+ cell expansion on flow cytometry. Patients had not yet gotten any therapy when their blood was taken for sampling. The sample is drawn from a study of CD8+CD57+ T cells in acquired aplastic anemia. Turning to the study itself: Each DNA sample taken from sorted CD4+ and CD8+ cells came to approximately 3.3 ug on average. Study-level results: Researchers reported that CD8+ Simpson's diversity was not significantly different in patients versus controls.

TCR beta VDJ and CDR3 were profiled, and genomic DNA was the template. MiXCR, applied by TCRdb to the reads, yields one record per CDR3 protein. The table shows about 180,000 distinct CDR3 sequences, with roughly 65% occurring only once. The receptor's source is a human donor with aplastic anemia. The chain recombines TRBV15 with TRBJ2-1; no clear D gene. Material: sorted CD4+, CD8+, or CD8+CD57+ T cells (not recorded which) from PBMCs. Written as DNA, the CDR3 is TGTGCCACCAGCAGCGCTGTTAGTGGGGATGAGCAGTTCTTC. Protein product: CATSSAVSGDEQFF.